This T cell receptor beta chain was sequenced for a study of regulatory T cells in long-lasting Graves disease (dated by TCRdb to about 2021). At the level of the whole study: Newly diagnosed Graves' disease patients had taken antithyroid drugs for less than 3 months. This study used TCR sequencing and RNA sequencing of peripheral blood to compare persistent Graves' disease patients against newly diagnosed Graves' disease patients. The study was registered as a clinical trial and conducted in China. TCR sequencing covered about 13 persistent and around 20 newly diagnosed Graves' disease patients, some 35 samples in total. The paper as a whole reports these results and caveats: As a limitation, the authors acknowledged that the small sample size may reduce accuracy. A larger number of public clonotypes was shared among persistent patients (over 2,500) than among newly diagnosed patients (over 850). Only the TCR beta chain was sequenced and analyzed. Preferential use of TRBV28, TRBJ1-2 and TRBJ2-5 was observed in persistent disease, whereas TRBV20-1 and TRBJ2-1 were favored in newly diagnosed disease. Peripheral blood alone was examined, since thyroid tissue, which constituted the primary lesion, could not be accessed. Compared with newly diagnosed patients, patients with persistent Graves' disease had lower TCR Shannon entropy and fewer highly expanded clones, which suggests clonal expansion.

Reading the germline V gene (reference sequence) gives CDR1 LNHDA and CDR2 SQIVND. The V and J ends are trimmed by 3 bases and 0 bases, leaving 27 bases between them. Reading from cysteine to phenylalanine, the CDR3 counts 21 amino acids. Only CDR3 DNA is held: 63 bases, read in frame from base 1. The protocol used for the library was multiplex PCR. Sequenced on an Illumina HiSeq 4000. To build TCR beta libraries, CDR3 regions were amplified by Arm-PCR using iRepertoire HTBI primers. Before sequencing, the PCR products went through gel purification. On the authors' methods: Gene usage analysis of CDR3 amino acid clonotypes relied on the approximately 60 TRBV and around 14 TRBJ segments identified across samples. Filtered high-quality paired reads were merged into contigs using COPE and FqMerger. Contigs were aligned with BLAST to IMGT TRBV, TRBD and TRBJ reference genes, and CDR3 was defined per IMGT. Highly expanded clones were defined as clonotypes with a frequency above 0.1%. Shannon entropy was used to measure repertoire diversity, and the Gini coefficient was used to measure V-J evenness. Clonotypes shared by more than one individual were considered public. TCRdb reanalyzed the raw reads on its own, using fastp at Q25 for trimming and MiXCR for clone calling, and kept in-frame beta chains. Each CDR3 protein gets just one entry, which takes the most common genes and DNA from the rows behind it. The V and J calls were determined by TCRdb, not by the authors. The sample yields around 400,000 distinct CDR3 sequences; roughly a sixth were counted once. Of the sample, about 20% falls within the top ten clones.

This clonotype was counted ten times or more. Its specific antigen is unknown. No quality values exist for individual bases; no much larger clone is one base distant. The sample's time point, from its label and the paper: newly diagnosed GD, antithyroid drugs for less than 3 months. For both TCR sequencing and RNA sequencing, RNA was extracted from PBMCs in TRIzol. The diagnosis of Graves' disease was made according to American Thyroid Association guidelines. Patients were recruited from an endocrinology department in Xi'an, China. Each patient gave approximately 10 milliliters of peripheral blood, collected in an EDTA anticoagulant tube. Ficoll Paque Plus density gradient separation was used to isolate PBMCs, and no further T cell sorting was performed. An Agilent 2100 Bioanalyzer and agarose gel were used to assess RNA quality, and a NanoDrop 2000 was used to measure RNA concentration.

This TCR was sampled from a female donor with Graves disease. The sample consisted of peripheral blood mononuclear cells (PBMCs), taken at new diagnosis, from a patient treated with antithyroid drugs. In this chain, TRBV19 is recombined with TRBJ1-5; perhaps TRBD1 is the D gene, with 6 bases matching. Read as DNA, the sequence is TGTGCCAGTAGTATCAGACCTGTTCCCGGGGGCGCCGGCTATAGCAATCAGCCCCAGCATTTT. Its protein product is CASSIRPVPGGAGYSNQPQHF.